The 29 T cell receptor beta chains presented below share a single source sample, sequenced in a study of tumor and adjacent non-tumor tissue in lung cancer. The template was RNA from unsorted bulk tissue. The library came from three nested PCR rounds adapted from ARM-PCR protocols. TCRdb redid the calling of the multiplex PCR reads with MiXCR, one entry per CDR3 protein. This sample has 81,000 or so distinct CDR3 sequences, with roughly 80% found just once. The specimen was lung tumor tissue. These receptors all come from a woman between 45 and 60 years old with non-small cell lung cancer.

The chain joins TRBV5-6 to TRBJ2-7; D gene unclear. CDR3 length: 13 residues. The V gene's germline CDR1 is SGHDT and CDR2 YYEEEE. The CDR3 sequence is CVSSLGFTYEQYF. CDR3 in DNA: TGTGTAAGCAGCTTGGGGTTTACCTACGAGCAGTACTTC.

This clonotype has just one count. Because it lacks the conserved phenylalanine or tryptophan at the end, this CDR3 is likely a read error. V and J are TRBV29-1 and TRBJ2-6; no clear D gene. Deletions cut 7 bases from V and 0 bases from J, with 16 bases between. The CDR3 runs to 16 residues. Germline V gives CDR1 SQVTM, CDR2 ANQGSEA. CDR3 amino acids: CSAWALGCSGANVLTI. CDR3 nucleotide sequence: TGCAGCGCTTGGGCTCTCGGGTGCTCTGGGGCCAACGTCCTGACTATC.

Concerning this clonotype: One end of the junction varies from germline; a read error may be responsible. J is TRBJ2-1 and V is TRBV6-1; D call uncertain. CDR1 is MNHNS and CDR2 is SASEGT in the germline V gene. The CDR3 spans 13 residues. This chain's CDR3 is CASRTGGYNEQLF. DNA of the CDR3: TGTGCCAGCAGGACTGGCGGATACAATGAGCAGTTGTTC.

This clonotype has a handful of counts. The chain is built from TRBV18 and TRBJ2-5; D might be TRBD2 (5 bases). CDR1 KGHSH and CDR2 LQKENI come from the germline V gene. V lost 2 bases, J lost 7 bases, and 14 bases lay in between. This CDR3 is 14 amino acids long. The CDR3 sequence: CASSPGEVEGTQYF. DNA of the CDR3: TGTGCCAGCTCACCAGGTGAGGTTGAGGGGACCCAGTACTTC. Full variable domain (outside the CDR3, taken from reference TRBV18 and TRBJ2-5): NAGVMQNPRHLVRRRGQEARLRCSPMKGHSHVYWYRQLPEEGLKFMVYLQKENIIDESGMPKERFSAEFPKEGPSILRIQQVVRGDSAAYFCASSPGEVEGTQYFGPGTRLLVL.

The chain carries TRBV6-1 and TRBJ2-3; 10 positions match TRBD2. Germline CDR1 reads MNHNS; CDR2 reads SASEGT. V dropped 7 bases and J dropped 6; count of bases not matched to a gene: 10. The CDR3 has 15 amino acids. The CDR3 here is CASNDGVAGGDTQYF. The DNA of the CDR3 is TGTGCCAGCAATGATGGGGTAGCGGGAGGTGATACGCAGTATTTT.

Points on this clonotype: At one end the junction does not follow the germline gene, possibly because of a read error. In DNA, the CDR3 is TGTGCCAGCGGCGGACAGTCTCTCGACGAGCAGTATTTC. This translates into CASGGQSLDEQYF. This rearrangement joins TRBV6-2 or TRBV6-3 to TRBJ2-7; TRBD1 might be the D (6 bases). Germline V lookup: CDR1 MNHEY, CDR2 SVGEGT. The CDR3 consists of 13 residues.

The chain couples TRBV12-3 or TRBV12-4 to TRBJ2-3; D is perhaps TRBD1 (5 bases). V dropped 6 bases and J dropped 4 bases, with 14 bases sitting between them. The CDR3 runs to 14 residues. The CDR3 region is CASSVRVPSDTQYF. The CDR3 DNA reads as TGTGCCAGCAGCGTCAGGGTGCCGTCAGATACGCAGTATTTT.

Regarding this clonotype: The CDR3 carries no conserved terminal phenylalanine or tryptophan, so it likely arises from a read error. The V call is TRBV10-3, the J call TRBJ1-2; D is uncertain. Per the germline V gene, CDR1 is ENHRY and CDR2 is SYGVKD. The V end was cut by 2 bases, the J end by 4 bases, with 17 bases between. There are 16 residues in the CDR3. The CDR3, as DNA: TGTGCCATCAGTGAGAGCGGGTACCCCCCTGGCTATGGCTACACCATG. Translating gives CAISESGYPPGYGYTM.

Turning to this clonotype: One junction end does not reproduce the germline sequence, and a read error may be involved. CDR3 region: CASSWTGGSAGKLFF. As DNA, the CDR3 is TGTGCCAGCAGCTGGACAGGGGGGTCGGCCGGGAAGCTATTTTTT. The chain has TRBV28 and TRBJ2-2; 10 nucleotides align to TRBD1. Germline V gives CDR1 MDHEN, CDR2 SYDVKM. This CDR3 contains 15 residues.

This clonotype came up many times. This sequence joins TRBV28 and TRBJ2-3, with TRBD1 identical over 7 bases. V shed 5 bases and J 4 bases; nucleotides not matched to a gene: 9. CDR1 and CDR2 (germline): MDHEN, SYDVKM. This CDR3 has 15 amino acids. CDR3 sequence: CASSGGSTGADTQYF. The CDR3 DNA is TGTGCCAGCAGTGGGGGTAGCACAGGGGCAGATACGCAGTATTTT.

About this clonotype itself: The junction departs from germline at one end; a sequencing error may be responsible. The chain uses TRBV10-2 and TRBJ1-4; 8 bases map to TRBD1. Germline CDR1 reads WSHSY; CDR2 reads SAAADI. The CDR3 contains 15 residues. The CDR3 coding sequence is TGCGCCAACAGTGAGCAGGGGGCAACTAATGAAAAACGGTTTTTT. Translated, it gives CANSEQGATNEKRFF.

The V and J genes are TRBV20-1 and TRBJ2-7; 11 bases align to TRBD2. CDR3 length equals 15 residues. Germline V gives CDR1 DFQATT, CDR2 SNEGSKA (reference sequence). The CDR3 protein is CNAPDTSGSGYEQYF. Here the CDR3 DNA reads TGCAATGCCCCTGACACTAGCGGGAGTGGCTACGAGCAGTACTTC.

Concerning this clonotype itself: An end of the junction differs from the germline gene, which may be a read error. This chain's CDR3 is CTWSMQGSGQFF. The DNA for the CDR3 is TGTACCTGGAGTATGCAGGGTAGTGGGCAGTTCTTC. The chain combines TRBV30 with TRBJ2-1; possibly TRBD1 for D (5 bases). CDR1 and CDR2 (germline): GTSNPN, SVGIG (reference sequence). CDR3 length: 12 amino acids.

Points on this clonotype: An end of the junction differs from the germline gene, which may be a read error. The rearrangement joins TRBV4-2 to TRBJ2-5; D unresolved. Germline V gene sequence: CDR1 LGHNA, CDR2 YNFKEQ. This CDR3 has 15 residues. CDR3 sequence: CTSNQVYWRGETQYF. CDR3 coding DNA: TGTACCAGCAACCAAGTTTACTGGAGAGGAGAGACCCAATACTTC.

As for this clonotype: The final CDR3 position lacks the conserved phenylalanine or tryptophan, pointing to a likely read error. This chain connects TRBV5-1 to TRBJ2-6, with D possibly being TRBD2 (6 bases). The length of the CDR3 is 16 residues. Trimming removed 4 bases at V and 1 base at J, with 12 bases between. The germline gives CDR1 SGHRS, CDR2 YFSETQ. This chain's CDR3 is CASSPSGRSGANVLTL. The CDR3 nucleotides read TGCGCCAGCAGCCCCTCAGGGAGGTCTGGGGCCAACGTCCTGACTCTC.

V gene TRBV6-1 combines with J gene TRBJ2-1; TRBD1 might be the D (6 bases). The CDR3 loop spans 16 amino acids. CDR1 and CDR2 (germline): MNHNS, SASEGT. The CDR3 is CTNKSLTGSFVDEQFF. CDR3 nucleotide sequence: TGTACCAACAAGAGCCTAACAGGGTCTTTTGTGGATGAGCAGTTCTTC.

V gene TRBV28 combines with J gene TRBJ2-1; tentative D call: TRBD1 (5 bases). Trimming removed 9 bases at V and 4 bases at J, with 19 bases between. This CDR3 has 15 residues. Germline-derived CDR1 and CDR2 are MDHEN and SYDVKM. The CDR3 is CASSLLQEKYNEQFF. Here the CDR3 DNA reads TGTGCCAGTAGTCTGCTACAGGAAAAGTACAATGAGCAGTTCTTC.

Worth noting for this clonotype: At one end, the junction sequence differs from germline, possibly due to a read error. The chain has TRBV12-3 or TRBV12-4 and TRBJ2-1; D gene uncertain. The CDR3 runs 14 residues. CDR3 sequence (DNA): TGTGCCAGCAGGAGGACCAGCTCCTACAAAGAGCAGTTCTTC. Residues: CASRRTSSYKEQFF.

This clonotype was detected a few times. One end of the junction varies from germline; a read error may be responsible. CDR3 loop: CTSSPRQGANEKLFF. The CDR3, as DNA: TGTACCAGCAGTCCACGACAGGGGGCGAATGAAAAACTGTTTTTT. This rearrangement joins TRBV11-2 to TRBJ1-4; 10 positions match TRBD1. The CDR3 has 15 amino acids. CDR1 and CDR2 (germline): SGHAT, FQNNGV.

In its sample, this clonotype was seen once. The chain has TRBV11-2 and TRBJ2-1, with unresolved D. V was cut by 10 bases and J by 5 bases, with 24 bases left in between. Germline CDR1 reads SGHAT; CDR2 reads FQNNGV. The CDR3 contains 16 residues. The CDR3 sequence is CANSQMILPGDNEQFF. The CDR3 DNA follows: TGTGCCAATAGCCAGATGATACTACCGGGTGACAATGAGCAGTTCTTC.

A remark on this clonotype: An end of the junction differs from the germline gene, which may be a read error. The V and J genes are TRBV6-1 and TRBJ2-3; no firm D call. The germline V gene has CDR1 MNHNS and CDR2 SASEGT. The CDR3 runs to 13 residues. The CDR3 loop is CASSRSNADTHYF. The CDR3 DNA reads TGTGCCAGCAGTCGGAGCAATGCGGATACGCACTATTTT.

This clonotype has only one observation. The genes are TRBV10-2 and TRBJ2-3, with D possibly TRBD1 on 5 matching bases. Trimming took off 10 bases at V and 1 base at J, with 18 bases between the two ends. Germline V gene data show CDR1 as WSHSY and CDR2 as SAAADI. There are 15 residues in the CDR3. The CDR3 DNA follows: TGCGCCACCAGCGATGTGGGGCAGGGCACAGATACGCAGTATTTT. This encodes CATSDVGQGTDTQYF.

In this sample, this clonotype turned up many times. V gene TRBV4-2 combines with J gene TRBJ2-3, with TRBD2 matching over 8 bases. V lost 0 bases, J lost 3 bases, and 11 bases stayed unmatched. The length of the CDR3 is 18 residues. In germline, CDR1 is LGHNA, CDR2 YNFKEQ. In nucleotides, the CDR3 is TGTGCCAGCAGCCAAGAGGCCGGTTCGGGGGGGACGACAGATACGCAGTATTTT. It codes for CASSQEAGSGGTTDTQYF.

Turning to this clonotype: This may arise from a read error, as a much more abundant clone is one base away. The V call is TRBV6-2 or TRBV6-3, the J call TRBJ2-1; maybe TRBD1 (5 bases). This CDR3 is built from 10 residues. CDR1 is MNHEY, CDR2 SVGEGT, per germline. CDR3: CASRDNEQLF. In DNA, the CDR3 is TGTGCCAGCAGGGACAATGAGCAGTTATTC.

About this clonotype itself: The junction does not match germline at one end; this may be a read error. The chain links TRBV10-3 to TRBJ2-7; D tentatively fits TRBD1 or TRBD2 (5 bases each). The CDR3 contains 15 residues. Germline assignment: CDR1 ENHRY and CDR2 SYGVKD. Written as DNA, the CDR3 is TGTGCCACGCACGAAGTAGGGACGAAAATCTACGAGCAGTGCTTC. This sequence encodes CATHEVGTKIYEQCF.

With respect to this clonotype: This may be a read error: a much more frequent sequence differs by one nucleotide. The chain joins TRBV12-3 or TRBV12-4 to TRBJ1-5; D unclear. CDR3 length equals 15 residues. The ends were cut back, 7 bases at V and 8 bases at J, with 21 bases in the middle. The DNA of the CDR3 is TGTGCCAGCAAAACCGGCGCGGGGAGCAGTAAGCCCCAGCATTTT. Protein product: CASKTGAGSSKPQHF.

This clonotype is labeled as medium-sized. This chain links TRBV6-5 with TRBJ1-1, with D perhaps TRBD1 (6 bases). V was shortened by 5 bases and J by 7 bases, with 11 bases between the two germline ends. The CDR3 has 12 residues. The V gene's germline CDR1 is MNHEY and CDR2 SVGAGI. Here the CDR3 reads CASSRRGNEAFF. For the CDR3, the DNA is TGTGCCAGCAGTCGCAGGGGAAATGAAGCTTTCTTT.

About this clonotype itself: The final CDR3 position lacks the conserved phenylalanine or tryptophan, pointing to a likely read error. V gene TRBV29-1 combines with J gene TRBJ2-3, with TRBD1 matching over 11 bases. The V gene's germline CDR1 is SQVTM and CDR2 ANQGSEA. This CDR3 is 15 amino acids long. J lost 4 bases, V lost 3 bases, and 6 bases had no gene match. CDR3 in amino acids: CSVEGGQGGSDTQYL. CDR3 DNA sequence: TGCAGCGTTGAGGGGGGACAGGGGGGGTCAGATACGCAGTATTTA.

The rearrangement links TRBV6-5 to TRBJ2-7; 13 bases agree with TRBD2. TRBJ2-1 explains the end of the DNA better; the J call may be wrong. This CDR3 is built from 16 residues. The germline V gene encodes CDR1 MNHEY and CDR2 SVGAGI. CDR3 protein: CASRKRTSGSPREQFF. Written as DNA, the CDR3 is TGTGCCAGTAGGAAGAGGACTAGCGGGAGCCCACGCGAGCAGTTCTTC.